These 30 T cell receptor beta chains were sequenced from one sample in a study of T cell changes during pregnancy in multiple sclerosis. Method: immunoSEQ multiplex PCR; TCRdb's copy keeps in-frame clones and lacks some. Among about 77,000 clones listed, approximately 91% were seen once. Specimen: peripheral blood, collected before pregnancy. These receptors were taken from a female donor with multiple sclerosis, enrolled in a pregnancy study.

The CDR3 DNA sequence: TGTGCCAGCAGCTTAGGCGGTTTGGGGACCCAGTACTTC. Translation gives CASSLGGLGTQYF. This sequence joins TRBV7-6 and TRBJ2-5; no clear D. This CDR3 spans 13 amino acids. Germline V lookup: CDR1 SGHVS, CDR2 FNYEAQ. Between the trimmed V and J ends, which lost 1 base and 7 bases, there was a span of 10 bases.

CDR3 in amino acids: CASSLRVAGGTDTQYF. The CDR3 DNA is TGTGCCAGCAGCCTCCGGGTAGCGGGGGGCACAGATACGCAGTATTTT. The chain uses TRBV11-2 and TRBJ2-3; 9 positions agree with TRBD2. Germline V gene sequence: CDR1 SGHAT, CDR2 FQNNGV. The CDR3 consists of 16 residues. With V trimmed by 5 bases and J by 1 base, 7 bases remained unmatched.

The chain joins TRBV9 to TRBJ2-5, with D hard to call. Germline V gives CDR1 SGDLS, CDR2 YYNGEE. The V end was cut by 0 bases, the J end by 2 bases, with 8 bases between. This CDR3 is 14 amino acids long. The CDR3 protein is CASSVGATQETQYF. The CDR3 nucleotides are TGTGCCAGCAGCGTAGGTGCCACACAAGAGACCCAGTACTTC.

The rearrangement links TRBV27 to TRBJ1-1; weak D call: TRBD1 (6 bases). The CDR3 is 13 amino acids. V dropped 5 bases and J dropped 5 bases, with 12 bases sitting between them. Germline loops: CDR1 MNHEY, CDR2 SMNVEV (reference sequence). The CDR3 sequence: CASSAQQGTEAFF. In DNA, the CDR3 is TGTGCCAGCAGTGCCCAACAGGGAACTGAAGCTTTCTTT.

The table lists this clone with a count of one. Here the CDR3 DNA reads TGTGCCAGCAGCCGCAGTTCAGGGAACGATTACGAGCAGTACTTC. Its protein is CASSRSSGNDYEQYF. V usage is TRBV7-2 and J usage is TRBJ2-7; the D gene is possibly TRBD1 (5 bases). Trimming stripped 5 bases from V and 4 bases from J, with 18 bases between. This CDR3 is 15 amino acids long. CDR1 is SGHTA, CDR2 FQGNSA, per germline. Looking up the rest from reference TRBV7-2 and TRBJ2-7 gives the full variable domain: GAGVSQSPSNKVTEKGKDVELRCDPISGHTALYWYRQSLGQGLEFLIYFQGNSAPDKSGLPSDRFSAERTGGSVSTLTIQRTQQEDSAVYLCASSRSSGNDYEQYFGPGTRLTVT.

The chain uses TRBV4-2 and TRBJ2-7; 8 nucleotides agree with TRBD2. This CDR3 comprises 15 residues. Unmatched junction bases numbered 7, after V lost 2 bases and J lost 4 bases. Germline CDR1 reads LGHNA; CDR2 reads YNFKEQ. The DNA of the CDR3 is TGTGCCAGCAGCCAACCCGGCCAGCGGGGGTACGAGCAGTACTTC. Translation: CASSQPGQRGYEQYF.

The CDR3 loop is CASVVGGFTDTQYF. DNA of the CDR3: TGTGCCAGCGTGGTGGGGGGTTTTACAGATACGCAGTATTTT. The chain carries TRBV28 and TRBJ2-3; possible D gene TRBD2, 6 bases. Looked up from germline, CDR1 is MDHEN and CDR2 is SYDVKM. The V gene lost 8 bases and the J gene lost 3 bases, with 15 bases spanning the gap. CDR3 length: 14 residues.

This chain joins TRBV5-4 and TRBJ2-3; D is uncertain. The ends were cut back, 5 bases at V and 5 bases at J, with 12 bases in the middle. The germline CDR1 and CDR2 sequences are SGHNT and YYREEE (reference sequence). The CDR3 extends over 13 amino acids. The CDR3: CASRMGRKDTQYF. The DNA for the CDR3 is TGTGCCAGCAGGATGGGCCGAAAAGATACGCAGTATTTT.

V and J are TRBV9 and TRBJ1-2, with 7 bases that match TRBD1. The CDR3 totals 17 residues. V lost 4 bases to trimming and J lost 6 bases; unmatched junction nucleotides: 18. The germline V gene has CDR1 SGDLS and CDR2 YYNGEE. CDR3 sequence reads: CASSPHPSTGTLDGYTF. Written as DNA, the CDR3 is TGTGCCAGCAGCCCACACCCATCGACAGGGACCCTTGATGGCTACACCTTC.

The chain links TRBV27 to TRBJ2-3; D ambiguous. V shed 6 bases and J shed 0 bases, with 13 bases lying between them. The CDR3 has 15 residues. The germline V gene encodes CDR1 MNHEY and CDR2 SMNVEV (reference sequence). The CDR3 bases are TGTGCCAGCAGCCCGAGGCGTGGGAGCACAGATACGCAGTATTTT. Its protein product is CASSPRRGSTDTQYF.

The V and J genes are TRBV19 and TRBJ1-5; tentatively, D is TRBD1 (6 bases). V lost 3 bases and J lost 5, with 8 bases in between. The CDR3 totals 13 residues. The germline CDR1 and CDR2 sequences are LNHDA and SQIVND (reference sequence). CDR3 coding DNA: TGTGCCAGTAGTATGGACAGTGATCAGCCCCAGCATTTT. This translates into CASSMDSDQPQHF.

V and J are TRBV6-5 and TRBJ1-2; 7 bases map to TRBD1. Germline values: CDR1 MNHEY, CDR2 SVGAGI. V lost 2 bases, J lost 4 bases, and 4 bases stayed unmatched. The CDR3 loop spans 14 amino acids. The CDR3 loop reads CASSYSRGVYGYTF. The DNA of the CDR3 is TGTGCCAGCAGTTACAGCAGGGGGGTCTATGGCTACACCTTC.

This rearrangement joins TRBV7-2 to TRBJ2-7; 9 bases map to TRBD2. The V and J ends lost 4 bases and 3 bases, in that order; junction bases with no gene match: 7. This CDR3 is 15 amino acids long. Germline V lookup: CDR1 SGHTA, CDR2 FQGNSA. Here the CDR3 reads CASSSGLALGYEQYF. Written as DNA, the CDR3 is TGTGCCAGCAGCTCGGGACTAGCCTTGGGCTACGAGCAGTACTTC.

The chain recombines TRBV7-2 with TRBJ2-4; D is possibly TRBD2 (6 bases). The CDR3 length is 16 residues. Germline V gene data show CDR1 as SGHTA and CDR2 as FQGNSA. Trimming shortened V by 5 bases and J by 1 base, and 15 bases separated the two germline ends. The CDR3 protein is CASSPVGGGAKNIQYF. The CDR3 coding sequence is TGTGCCAGCAGCCCCGTCGGGGGTGGTGCCAAAAACATTCAGTACTTC.

CDR3 protein: CASSLWSGQGALKLFF. The CDR3 nucleotides read TGTGCCAGCAGTTTATGGTCGGGACAGGGGGCGTTGAAACTGTTTTTT. V usage is TRBV27 and J usage is TRBJ1-4; 12 nucleotides align to TRBD1. Germline V CDR1 and CDR2: MNHEY, SMNVEV (reference sequence). J was trimmed by 11 bases and V by 1 base; bases with no gene match: 8. The CDR3 extends over 16 amino acids.

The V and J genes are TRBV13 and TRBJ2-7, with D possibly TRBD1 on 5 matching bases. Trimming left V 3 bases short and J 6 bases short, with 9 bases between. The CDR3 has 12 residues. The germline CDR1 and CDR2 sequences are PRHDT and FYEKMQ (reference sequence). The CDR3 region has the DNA TGTGCCAGCAGCTTGGTAGGGGCCGAGCAGTACTTC. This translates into CASSLVGAEQYF.

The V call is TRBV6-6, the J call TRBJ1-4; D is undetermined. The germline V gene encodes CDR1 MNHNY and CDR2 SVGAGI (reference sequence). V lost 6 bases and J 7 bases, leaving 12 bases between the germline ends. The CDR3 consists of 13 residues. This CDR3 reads CASSRNIAEKLFF. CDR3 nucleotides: TGTGCCAGCAGCAGAAATATAGCTGAAAAACTGTTTTTT.

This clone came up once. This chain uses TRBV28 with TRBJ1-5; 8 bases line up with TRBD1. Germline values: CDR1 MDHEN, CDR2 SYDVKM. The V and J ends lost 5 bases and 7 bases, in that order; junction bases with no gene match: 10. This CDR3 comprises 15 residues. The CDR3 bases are TGTGCCAGCAGTCCCGCCGGGACAGGAGGGCAGCCCCAGCATTTT. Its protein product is CASSPAGTGGQPQHF.

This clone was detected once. The CDR3 loop is CASSSRLAGGPDEQFF. DNA of the CDR3: TGCGCCAGCAGCTCCCGACTAGCGGGGGGGCCAGATGAGCAGTTCTTC. The rearrangement uses TRBV5-1 and TRBJ2-1; 14 positions match TRBD2. Germline assignment: CDR1 SGHRS and CDR2 YFSETQ. V lost 3 bases, J lost 8 bases, and 7 bases stayed unmatched. The CDR3 covers 16 residues.

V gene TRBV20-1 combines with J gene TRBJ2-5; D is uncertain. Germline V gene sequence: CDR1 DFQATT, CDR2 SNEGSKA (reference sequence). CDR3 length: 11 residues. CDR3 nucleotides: TGCGGCCTAGAGAAAGAGAAGACCCAGTACTTC. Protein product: CGLEKEKTQYF.

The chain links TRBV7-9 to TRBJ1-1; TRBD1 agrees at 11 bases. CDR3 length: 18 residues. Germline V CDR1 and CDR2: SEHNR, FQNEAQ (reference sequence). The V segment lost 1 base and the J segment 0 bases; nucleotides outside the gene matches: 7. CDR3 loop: CASSLGPRTGGMNTEAFF. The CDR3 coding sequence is TGTGCCAGCAGCTTAGGGCCCCGGACAGGGGGCATGAACACTGAAGCTTTCTTT.

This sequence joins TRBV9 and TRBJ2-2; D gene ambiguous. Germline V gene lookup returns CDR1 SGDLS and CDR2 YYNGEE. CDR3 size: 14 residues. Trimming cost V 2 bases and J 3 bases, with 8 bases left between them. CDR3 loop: CASSVLQYTGELFF. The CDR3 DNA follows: TGTGCCAGCAGCGTCTTGCAGTACACCGGGGAGCTGTTTTTT.

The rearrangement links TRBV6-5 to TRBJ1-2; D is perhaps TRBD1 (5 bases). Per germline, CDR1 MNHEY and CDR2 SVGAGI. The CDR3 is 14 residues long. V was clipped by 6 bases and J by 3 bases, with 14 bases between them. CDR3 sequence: CASSPAGWHYGYTF. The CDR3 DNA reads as TGTGCCAGCAGCCCGGCAGGGTGGCACTATGGCTACACCTTC.

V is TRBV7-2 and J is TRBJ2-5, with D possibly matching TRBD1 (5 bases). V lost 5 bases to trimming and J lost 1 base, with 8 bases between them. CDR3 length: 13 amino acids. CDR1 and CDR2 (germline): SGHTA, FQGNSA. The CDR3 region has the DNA TGTGCCAGCAGCATCAGGGTCCAAGAGACCCAGTACTTC. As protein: CASSIRVQETQYF.

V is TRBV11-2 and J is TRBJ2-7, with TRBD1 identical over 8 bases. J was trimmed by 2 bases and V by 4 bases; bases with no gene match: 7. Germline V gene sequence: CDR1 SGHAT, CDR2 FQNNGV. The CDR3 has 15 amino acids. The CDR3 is CASSSTGAPTYEQYF. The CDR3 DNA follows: TGTGCCAGCAGCTCGACAGGGGCTCCAACCTACGAGCAGTACTTC.

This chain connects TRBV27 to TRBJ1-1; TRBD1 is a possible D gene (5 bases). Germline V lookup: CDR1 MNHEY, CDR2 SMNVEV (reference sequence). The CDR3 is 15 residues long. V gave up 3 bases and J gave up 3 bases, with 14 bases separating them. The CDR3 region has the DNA TGTGCCAGCAGTTTTCTGGGGGGATCGTACACTGAAGCTTTCTTT. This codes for CASSFLGGSYTEAFF.

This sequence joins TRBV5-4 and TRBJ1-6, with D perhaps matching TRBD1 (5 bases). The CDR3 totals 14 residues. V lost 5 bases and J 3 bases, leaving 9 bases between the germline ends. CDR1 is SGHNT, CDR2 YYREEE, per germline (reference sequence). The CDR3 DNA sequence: TGTGCCAGCAGTGGGGCCGTCTATAATTCACCCCTCCACTTT. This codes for CASSGAVYNSPLHF.

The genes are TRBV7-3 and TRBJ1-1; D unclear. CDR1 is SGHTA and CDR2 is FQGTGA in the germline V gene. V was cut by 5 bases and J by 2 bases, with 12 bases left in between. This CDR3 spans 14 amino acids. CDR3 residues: CASSQSPGNTEAFF. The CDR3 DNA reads TGTGCCAGCAGCCAAAGCCCAGGCAACACTGAAGCTTTCTTT.

The chain's CDR3 is CASSRDSSANYGYTF. In DNA form, the CDR3 reads TGTGCCAGCAGTAGAGACTCTTCAGCTAACTATGGCTACACCTTC. V is TRBV2 and J is TRBJ1-2; D is uncertain. With 5 bases removed from V and 0 bases from J, the gap between germline ends came to 13 bases. Germline CDR1 and CDR2: SNHLY and FYNNEI. The CDR3 consists of 15 residues.

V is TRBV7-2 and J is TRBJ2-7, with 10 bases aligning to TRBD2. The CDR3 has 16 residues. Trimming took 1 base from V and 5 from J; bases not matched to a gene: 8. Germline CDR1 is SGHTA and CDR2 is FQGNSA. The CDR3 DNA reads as TGTGCCAGCAGCTTAGTGTCTAGCGGGGGCCGCCACGAGCAGTACTTC. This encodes CASSLVSSGGRHEQYF. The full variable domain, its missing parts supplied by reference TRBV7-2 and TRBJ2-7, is GAGVSQSPSNKVTEKGKDVELRCDPISGHTALYWYRQSLGQGLEFLIYFQGNSAPDKSGLPSDRFSAERTGGSVSTLTIQRTQQEDSAVYLCASSLVSSGGRHEQYFGPGTRLTVT.